This T cell receptor delta chain was identified in a study of γδ T cells in repeated Plasmodium falciparum infection (dated by TCRdb to the early 2020s). Notes on the research overall: The natural-infection arm enrolled Malian children exposed to intense seasonal malaria transmission, compared against age and gender matched Australian children. Controlled-infection subjects were sampled at baseline, immediately before selected infections, and 21 days after each infection. Malian gammadelta TCR repertoires were analysed cross-sectionally during no-transmission periods and were analysed longitudinally across acute febrile malaria episodes. Using both natural infection in Mali and controlled human malaria infection, the study looked at the way repeated Plasmodium falciparum infection shapes the human gammadelta T cell repertoire. Four controlled human malaria infections were administered to several malaria-naive U.S. adults over around 600 days by bites from P. falciparum NF54-infected Anopheles stephensi mosquitoes. General findings and caveats noted by the study authors: The controlled-infection cohort was small, limiting analysis of inter-individual variability in gammadelta T cell responses. Vgamma9/Vdelta2+ TCR repertoires showed a highly stable polyclonal repertoire over time and infection, with many inter-individual overlapping TCRgamma sequences. Generalizability was limited because the Malian cohort was drawn from a small rural village of predominantly one ethnic group. Waves of new clonotype selection in Vdelta2-negative, largely Vdelta1+, gammadelta TCR repertoires appeared to be driven by repeated controlled infections. Compared with the repertoires of Australian children, the Vdelta2-negative gammadelta TCR repertoires of Malian children appeared more clonally expanded, less diverse and less shared.

Library prep was done by multiplex PCR. Sequencing instrument: Illumina MiSeq. Both TCR gamma (TRG) and TCR delta (TRD) chains were sequenced from each sorted gammadelta T cell sample. The published analysis was carried out like this. The repertoire analyses used clonotype tree plots, the accumulated frequency of the top 20 clonotypes, and diversity index (DI) and D75 metrics. TCRdb recomputed clones from the public reads with CATT; identical DNA rows were then combined. The authors' filters were not applied to this entry. The sample table shows approximately 93,000 delta-chain clones, and 0.95% to 1% are seen once. Over 8.5% of the sample belongs to the ten largest clones. The CDR3 starts with the cysteine, ends with the phenylalanine, and has 20 residues. The only DNA kept is the CDR3, 60 bases in frame from the first base. CDR1 and CDR2, looked up from the germline V gene, are GEAIGNYY and EKD. There are a few counts of this clone. Its antigen target is currently unknown. TCRdb's entry gives the protein of a much larger clone, which mismatches this DNA's translation at residue 16, likely from a read error; the protein reported here is translated from the DNA.

Vgamma9/Vdelta2+ and Vdelta2-negative gammadelta T cell populations were flow-sorted from peripheral blood mononuclear cells for bulk TCR repertoire analysis. Sequenced input: gamma-delta T cells from blood. The V and J segments used are TRDV2 and TRDJ1; 10 bases in the middle match TRDD3. Germline matching of the DNA provided the J gene here, since TCRdb leaves it blank. This receptor was identified in a pool of human donors (malaria-infected and uninfected, not separated). In nucleotides, the sequence is TGTGCCTGTGACACCAATTTTCCGGGGGATACGACTCCGTACACCTATAAACTCATCTTT. It encodes CACDTNFPGDTTPYTYKLIF.